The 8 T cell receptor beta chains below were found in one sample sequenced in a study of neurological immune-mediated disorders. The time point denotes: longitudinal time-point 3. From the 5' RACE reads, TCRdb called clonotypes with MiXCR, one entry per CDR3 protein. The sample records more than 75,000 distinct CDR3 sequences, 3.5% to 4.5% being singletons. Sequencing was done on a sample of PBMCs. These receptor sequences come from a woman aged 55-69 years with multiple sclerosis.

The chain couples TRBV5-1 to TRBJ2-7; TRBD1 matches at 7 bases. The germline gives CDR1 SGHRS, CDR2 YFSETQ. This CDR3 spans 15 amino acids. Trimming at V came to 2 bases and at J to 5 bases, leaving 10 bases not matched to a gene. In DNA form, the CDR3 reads TGCGCCAGCAGCTTAAACCTCCTCAGGGGGAACGAGCAGTACTTC. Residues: CASSLNLLRGNEQYF.

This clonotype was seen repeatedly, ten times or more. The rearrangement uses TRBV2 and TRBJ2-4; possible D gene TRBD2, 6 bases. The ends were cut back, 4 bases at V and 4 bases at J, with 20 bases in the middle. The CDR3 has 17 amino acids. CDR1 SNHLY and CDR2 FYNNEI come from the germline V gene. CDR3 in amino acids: CASSVGVAGRLKNIQYF. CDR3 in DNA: TGTGCCAGCAGTGTTGGGGTGGCGGGGCGGCTGAAAAACATTCAGTACTTC. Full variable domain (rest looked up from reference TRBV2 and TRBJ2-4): EPEVTQTPSHQVTQMGQEVILRCVPISNHLYFYWYRQILGQKVEFLVSFYNNEISEKSEIFDDQFSVERPDGSNFTLKIRSTKLEDSAMYFCASSVGVAGRLKNIQYFGAGTRLSVL.

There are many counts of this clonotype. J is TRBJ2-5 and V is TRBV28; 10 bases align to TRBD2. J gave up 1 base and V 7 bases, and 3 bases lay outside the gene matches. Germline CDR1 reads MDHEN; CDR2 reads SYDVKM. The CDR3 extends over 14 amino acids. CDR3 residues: CASMTSGFQETQYF. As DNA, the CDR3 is TGTGCCAGCATGACTAGCGGGTTCCAAGAGACCCAGTACTTC. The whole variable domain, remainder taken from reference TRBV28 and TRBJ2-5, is DVKVTQSSRYLVKRTGEKVFLECVQDMDHENMFWYRQDPGLGLRLIYFSYDVKMKEKGDIPEGYSVSREKKERFSLILESASTNQTSMYLCASMTSGFQETQYFGPGTRLLVL.

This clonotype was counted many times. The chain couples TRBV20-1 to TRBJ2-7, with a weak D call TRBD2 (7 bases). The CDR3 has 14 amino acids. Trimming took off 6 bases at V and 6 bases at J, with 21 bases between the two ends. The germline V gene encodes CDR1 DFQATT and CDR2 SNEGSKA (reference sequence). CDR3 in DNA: TGCAGTGCCCCGAGGGGGGGCGCCTTGGGCGAGCAGTACTTC. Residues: CSAPRGGALGEQYF.

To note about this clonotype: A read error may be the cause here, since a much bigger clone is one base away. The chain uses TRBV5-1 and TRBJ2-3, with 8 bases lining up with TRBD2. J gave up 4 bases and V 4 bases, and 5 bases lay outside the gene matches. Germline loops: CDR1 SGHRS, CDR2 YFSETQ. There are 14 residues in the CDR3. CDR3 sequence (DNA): TGCGCCAGCAGCCCCGGGGGGGAGTCAGATACGCAGTATTTT. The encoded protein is CASSPGGESDTQYF.

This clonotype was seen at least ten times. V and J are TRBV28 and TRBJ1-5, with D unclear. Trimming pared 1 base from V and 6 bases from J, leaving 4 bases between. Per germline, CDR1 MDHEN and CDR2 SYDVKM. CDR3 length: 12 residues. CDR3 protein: CASSLLGQPQHF. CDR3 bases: TGTGCCAGCAGTTTATTGGGTCAGCCCCAGCATTTT.

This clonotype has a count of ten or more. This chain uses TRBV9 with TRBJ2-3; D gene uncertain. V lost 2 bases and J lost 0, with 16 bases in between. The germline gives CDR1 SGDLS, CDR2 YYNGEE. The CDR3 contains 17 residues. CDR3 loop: CASSVRSGFSSTDTQYF. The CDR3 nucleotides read TGTGCCAGCAGCGTGAGGAGTGGGTTCTCTAGCACAGATACGCAGTATTTT.

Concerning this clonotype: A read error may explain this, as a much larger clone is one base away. As DNA, the CDR3 is TGCGCCAGCAGCCAGGACGGGGGAGGGGCTGAAGCTTTCTTT. This translates into CASSQDGGGAEAFF. This rearrangement joins TRBV5-1 to TRBJ1-1; tentative D call: TRBD1 (5 bases). Germline assignment: CDR1 SGHRS and CDR2 YFSETQ. This CDR3 spans 14 amino acids. Trimming left V 4 bases short and J 6 bases short, with 16 bases between.